This T cell receptor (beta chain) was captured in a study of human T cells and chemical hapten exposure. Overall study context: The study traced per-sample TCR yield variation mainly to small differences in pooled library volumes.

One entry per CDR3 protein, called by TCRdb with MiXCR from the RACE reads. The sample contains a few hundred thousand distinct CDR3 sequences, approximately 8.4% of which appear only once. Time point in this sample: pre-sensitization, week 0. The treatment: therapeutic diphenylcyclopropenone sensitization with weekly scalp DPC. The CDR3 has 14 residues. V lost 5 bases to trimming and J lost 5 bases; unmatched junction nucleotides: 6. This clonotype has more than one count but fewer than ten. This receptor was obtained from a woman in her thirties or forties with alopecia areata. Some clones in this sample may be carry-over from other donors' samples. Sequences were derived from whole blood, sampled in connection with sensitization to the hapten diphenylcyclopropenone (DPC). The rearrangement joins TRBV12-3 or TRBV12-4 to TRBJ2-5; 9 nucleotides agree with TRBD1. The CDR3 loop is CASSRSDRGETQYF. DNA of the CDR3: TGTGCCAGCAGTCGAAGTGACAGGGGGGAGACCCAGTACTTC.